These 2 T cell receptor beta chains originate from one sample sequenced in a study of graft-versus-host responses after intestinal transplantation. Their target antigens are unknown. Assay used: immunoSEQ multiplex PCR; TCRdb lists only in-frame clones, some missing. The repertoire holds some 90,000 clones, with just under 95% as singletons. This sample comprised unstimulated CD8+ T cells sorted from spleen or lymph node cells, obtained before transplant. The receptor set was obtained from a human donor who was the organ donor for an intestinal transplant.

The chain links TRBV4-2 to TRBJ2-1; a possible D gene is TRBD1 (6 bases). The CDR3 is 16 residues long. V gave up 5 bases and J gave up 1 base, with 15 bases separating them. CDR1 LGHNA and CDR2 YNFKEQ come from the germline V gene. The DNA of the CDR3 is TGTGCCAGCAGCGGTAACAGGGTGAATTCCTACAATGAGCAGTTCTTC. It specifies CASSGNRVNSYNEQFF.

The CDR3 DNA follows: TGTGCCAGCAGCCCCGGGATGGGTAATTCCCCCTCGGATGAGCAGTTCTTC. This codes for CASSPGMGNSPSDEQFF. The gene calls are TRBV6-4 and TRBJ2-1, with D perhaps matching TRBD2 (5 bases). The CDR3 consists of 17 residues. Germline values: CDR1 MRHNA, CDR2 SNTAGT. Trimming took 6 bases from V and 8 from J, leaving 26 bases between them.